This T cell receptor beta chain derives from a study of cytomegalovirus exposure and HLA in healthy donors. Looking at the study overall: As released early, the data held about 85 million unique TCRs from HLA-typed donors. Study-wide findings and caveats: It was shown in a later analysis that HLA-associated TCR beta chains were more clonally expanded than other, equally common chains. Later analysis associated a missense DCLRE1C variant with TCR beta V- and J-gene trimming.

The donors gave bone marrow, and they were healthy. Amplification used 60 Vbeta primers and 13 Jbeta primers. Profiled with immunoSEQ multiplex PCR; TCRdb holds only in-frame clones, not every one. Of roughly 100,000 clones in the sample, around a tenth were seen once. This CDR3 contains 13 residues. V lost 7 bases and J lost 0, with 10 bases in between. Germline CDR1 is SGHAT and CDR2 is FQNNGV. In its sample, this clone ranks as medium-sized. Its antigen is as yet unknown. This clonotype originated in a man aged 45-65 years in good health and CMV-seropositive. The chain combines TRBV11-2 with TRBJ2-7; tentatively, D is TRBD2 (5 bases). Sequencing was performed on PBMCs. CDR3 region: CASILDNSYEQYF. CDR3 bases: TGTGCCAGCATACTAGACAACTCCTACGAGCAGTACTTC.